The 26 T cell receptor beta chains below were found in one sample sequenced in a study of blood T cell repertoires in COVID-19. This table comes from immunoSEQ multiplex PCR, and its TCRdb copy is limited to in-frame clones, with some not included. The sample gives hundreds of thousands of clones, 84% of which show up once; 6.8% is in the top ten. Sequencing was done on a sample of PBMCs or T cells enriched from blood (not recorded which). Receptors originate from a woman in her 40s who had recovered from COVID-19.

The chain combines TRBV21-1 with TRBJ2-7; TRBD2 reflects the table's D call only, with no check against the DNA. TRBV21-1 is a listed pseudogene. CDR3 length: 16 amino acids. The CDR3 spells CASSKVELAELYEQYV. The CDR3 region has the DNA TGTGCCAGCAGCAAGGTCGAACTAGCGGAGCTCTACGAGCAGTACGTC.

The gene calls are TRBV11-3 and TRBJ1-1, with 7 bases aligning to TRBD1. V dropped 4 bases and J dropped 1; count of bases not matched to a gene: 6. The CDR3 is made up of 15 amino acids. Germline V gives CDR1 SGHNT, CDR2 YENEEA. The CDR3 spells CASSSVGTANTEAFF. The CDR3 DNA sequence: TGTGCCAGCAGCTCCGTGGGGACAGCGAACACTGAAGCTTTCTTT.

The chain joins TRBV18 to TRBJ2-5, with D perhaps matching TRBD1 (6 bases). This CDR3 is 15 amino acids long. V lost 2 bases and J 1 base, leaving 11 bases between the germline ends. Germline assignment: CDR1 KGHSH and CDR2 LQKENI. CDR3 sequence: CASSPSTGSQETQYF. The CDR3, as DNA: TGTGCCAGCTCACCATCTACAGGGAGCCAAGAGACCCAGTACTTC.

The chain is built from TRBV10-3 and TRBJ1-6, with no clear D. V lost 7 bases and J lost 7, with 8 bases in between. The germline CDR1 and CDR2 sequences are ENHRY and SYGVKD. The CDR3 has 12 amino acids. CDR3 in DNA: TGTGCCATCACTGCGGGCAATTCACCCCTCCACTTT. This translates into CAITAGNSPLHF.

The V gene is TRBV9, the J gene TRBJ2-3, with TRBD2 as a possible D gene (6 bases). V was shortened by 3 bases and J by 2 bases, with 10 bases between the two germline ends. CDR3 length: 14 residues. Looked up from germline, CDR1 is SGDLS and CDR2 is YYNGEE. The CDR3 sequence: CASSEGLNTDTQYF. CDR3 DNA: TGTGCCAGCAGCGAGGGACTTAACACAGATACGCAGTATTTT.

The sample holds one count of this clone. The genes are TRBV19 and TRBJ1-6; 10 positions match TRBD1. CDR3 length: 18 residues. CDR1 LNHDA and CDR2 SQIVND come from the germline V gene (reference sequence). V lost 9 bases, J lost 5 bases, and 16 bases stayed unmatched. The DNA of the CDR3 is TGTGCCAGCAACGTCCAAGCCCGGACAGGGGGGAATAATTCACCCCTCCACTTT. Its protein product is CASNVQARTGGNNSPLHF.

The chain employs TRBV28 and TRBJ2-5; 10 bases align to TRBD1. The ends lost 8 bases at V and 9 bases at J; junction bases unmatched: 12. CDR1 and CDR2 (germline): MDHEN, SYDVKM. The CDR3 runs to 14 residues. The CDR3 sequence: CASGWGQGIGAQYF. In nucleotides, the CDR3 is TGTGCCAGCGGCTGGGGACAGGGGATAGGGGCCCAGTACTTC.

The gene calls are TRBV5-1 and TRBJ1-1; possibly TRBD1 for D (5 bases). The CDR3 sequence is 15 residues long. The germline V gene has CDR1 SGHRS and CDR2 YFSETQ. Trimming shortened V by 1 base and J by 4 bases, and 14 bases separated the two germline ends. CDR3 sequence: CASSLSEGLGTEAFF. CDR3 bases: TGCGCCAGCAGCTTGAGTGAGGGACTAGGCACTGAAGCTTTCTTT.

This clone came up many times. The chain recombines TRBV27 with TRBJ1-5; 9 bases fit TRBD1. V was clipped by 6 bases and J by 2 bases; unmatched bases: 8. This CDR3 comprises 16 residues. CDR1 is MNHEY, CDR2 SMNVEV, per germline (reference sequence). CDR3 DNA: TGTGCCAGCAGGGAATCCGGGACAGGGCGCAATCAGCCCCAGCATTTT. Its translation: CASRESGTGRNQPQHF.

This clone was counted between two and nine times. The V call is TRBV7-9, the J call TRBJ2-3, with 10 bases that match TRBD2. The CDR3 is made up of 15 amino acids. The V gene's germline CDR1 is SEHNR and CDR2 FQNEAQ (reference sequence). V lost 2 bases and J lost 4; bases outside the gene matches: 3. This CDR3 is CASSLPAGGPDTQYF. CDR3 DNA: TGTGCCAGCAGCTTACCAGCGGGAGGGCCAGATACGCAGTATTTT.

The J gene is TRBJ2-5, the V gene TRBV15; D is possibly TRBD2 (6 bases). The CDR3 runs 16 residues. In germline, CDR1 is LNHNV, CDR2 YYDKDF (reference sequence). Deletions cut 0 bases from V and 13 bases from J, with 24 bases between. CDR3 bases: TGTGCCACCAGCAGAGATAGGACTAACCCCGCGAGCAGGAGGTACTTC. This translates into CATSRDRTNPASRRYF.

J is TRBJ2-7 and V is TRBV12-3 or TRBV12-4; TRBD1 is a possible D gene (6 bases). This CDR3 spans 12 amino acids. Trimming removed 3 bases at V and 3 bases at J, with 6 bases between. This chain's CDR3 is CASSLTGYEQYF. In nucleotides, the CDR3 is TGTGCCAGCAGTTTGACAGGCTACGAGCAGTACTTC.

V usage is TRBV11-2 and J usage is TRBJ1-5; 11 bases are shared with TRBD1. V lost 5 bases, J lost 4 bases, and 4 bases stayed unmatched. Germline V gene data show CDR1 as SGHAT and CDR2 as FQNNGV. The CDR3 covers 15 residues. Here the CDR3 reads CASSPGTGGNQPQHF. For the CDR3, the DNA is TGTGCCAGCAGCCCCGGGACAGGGGGTAATCAGCCCCAGCATTTT. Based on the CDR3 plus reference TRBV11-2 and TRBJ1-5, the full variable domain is EAGVAQSPRYKIIEKRQSVAFWCNPISGHATLYWYQQILGQGPKLLIQFQNNGVVDDSQLPKDRFSAERLKGVDSTLKIQPAKLEDSAVYLCASSPGTGGNQPQHFGDGTRLSIL.

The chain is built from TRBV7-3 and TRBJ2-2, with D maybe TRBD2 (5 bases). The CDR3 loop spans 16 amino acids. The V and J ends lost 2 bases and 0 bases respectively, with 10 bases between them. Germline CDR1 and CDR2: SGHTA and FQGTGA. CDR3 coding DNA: TGTGCCAGCAGCTTACTAGCAGGTCCGAACACCGGGGAGCTGTTTTTT. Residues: CASSLLAGPNTGELFF. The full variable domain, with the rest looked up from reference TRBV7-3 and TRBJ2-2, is GAGVSQTPSNKVTEKGKYVELRCDPISGHTALYWYRQSLGQGPEFLIYFQGTGAADDSGLPNDRFFAVRPEGSVSTLKIQRTERGDSAVYLCASSLLAGPNTGELFFGEGSRLTVL.

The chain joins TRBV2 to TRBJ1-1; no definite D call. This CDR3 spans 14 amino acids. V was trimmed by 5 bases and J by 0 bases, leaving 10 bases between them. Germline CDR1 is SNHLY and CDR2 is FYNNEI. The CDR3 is CASSIDILNTEAFF. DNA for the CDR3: TGTGCCAGCAGTATAGACATCCTGAACACTGAAGCTTTCTTT.

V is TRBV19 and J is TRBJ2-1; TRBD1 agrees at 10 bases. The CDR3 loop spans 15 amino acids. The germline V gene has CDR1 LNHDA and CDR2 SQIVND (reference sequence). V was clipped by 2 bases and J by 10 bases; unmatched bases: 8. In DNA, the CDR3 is TGTGCCAGTAGTATAAGAGGGACAGGGGACAGGGAGCAGTTCTTC. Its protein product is CASSIRGTGDREQFF.

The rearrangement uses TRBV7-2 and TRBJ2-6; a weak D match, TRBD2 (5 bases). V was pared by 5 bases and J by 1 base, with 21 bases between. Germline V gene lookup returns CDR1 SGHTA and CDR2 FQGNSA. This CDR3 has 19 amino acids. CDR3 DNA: TGTGCCAGCAGCCCCCACGGGCGGGCGGCGTCGTCTGGGGCCAACGTCCTGACTTTC. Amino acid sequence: CASSPHGRAASSGANVLTF.

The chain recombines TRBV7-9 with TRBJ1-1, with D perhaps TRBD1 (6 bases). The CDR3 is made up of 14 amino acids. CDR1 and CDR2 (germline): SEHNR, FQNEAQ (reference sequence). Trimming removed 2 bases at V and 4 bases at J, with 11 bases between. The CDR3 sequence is CASSLRQAGTEAFF. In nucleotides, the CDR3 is TGTGCCAGCAGCTTACGACAGGCGGGCACTGAAGCTTTCTTT.

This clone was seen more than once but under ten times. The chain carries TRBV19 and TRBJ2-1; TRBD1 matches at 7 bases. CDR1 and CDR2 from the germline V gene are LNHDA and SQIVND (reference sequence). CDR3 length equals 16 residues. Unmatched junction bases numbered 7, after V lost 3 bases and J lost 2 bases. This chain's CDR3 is CASSIIGQGAYNEQFF. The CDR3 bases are TGTGCCAGTAGTATCATTGGTCAGGGGGCCTACAATGAGCAGTTCTTC.

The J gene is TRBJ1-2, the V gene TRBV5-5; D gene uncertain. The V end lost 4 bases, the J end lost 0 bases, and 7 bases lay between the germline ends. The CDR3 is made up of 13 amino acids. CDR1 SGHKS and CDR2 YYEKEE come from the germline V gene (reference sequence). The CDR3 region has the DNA TGTGCCAGCAGCCCCGGGACTAACTATGGCTACACCTTC. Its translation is CASSPGTNYGYTF.

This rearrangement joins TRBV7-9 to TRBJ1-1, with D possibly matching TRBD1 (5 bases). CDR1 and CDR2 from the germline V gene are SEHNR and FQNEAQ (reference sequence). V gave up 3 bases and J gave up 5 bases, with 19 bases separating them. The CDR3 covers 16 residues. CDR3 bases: TGTGCCAGCAGCTTCTTGGCGGGAATGGGGGAAACTGAAGCTTTCTTT. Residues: CASSFLAGMGETEAFF.

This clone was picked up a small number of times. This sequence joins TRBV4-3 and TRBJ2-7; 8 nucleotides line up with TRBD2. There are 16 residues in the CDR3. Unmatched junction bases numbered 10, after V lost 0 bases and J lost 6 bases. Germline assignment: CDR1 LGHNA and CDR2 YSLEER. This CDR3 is CASSQDALREGSEQYV. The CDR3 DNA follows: TGCGCCAGCAGCCAAGACGCCCTCCGGGAGGGGAGCGAGCAGTACGTC.

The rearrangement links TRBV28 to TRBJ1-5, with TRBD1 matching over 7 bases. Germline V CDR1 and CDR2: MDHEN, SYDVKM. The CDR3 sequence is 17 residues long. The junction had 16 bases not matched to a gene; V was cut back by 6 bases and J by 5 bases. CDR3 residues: CASRPPTGNGGDQPQHF. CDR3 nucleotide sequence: TGTGCCAGCAGACCCCCGACAGGGAACGGAGGGGATCAGCCCCAGCATTTT.

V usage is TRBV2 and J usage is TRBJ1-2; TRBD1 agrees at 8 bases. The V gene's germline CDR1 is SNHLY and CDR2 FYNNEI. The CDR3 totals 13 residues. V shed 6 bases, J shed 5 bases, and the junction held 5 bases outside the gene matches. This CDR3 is CASSLGQAYGYTF. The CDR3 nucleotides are TGTGCCAGCAGCCTGGGACAGGCTTATGGCTACACCTTC. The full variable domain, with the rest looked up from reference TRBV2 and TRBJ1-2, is EPEVTQTPSHQVTQMGQEVILRCVPISNHLYFYWYRQILGQKVEFLVSFYNNEISEKSEIFDDQFSVERPDGSNFTLKIRSTKLEDSAMYFCASSLGQAYGYTFGSGTRLTVV.

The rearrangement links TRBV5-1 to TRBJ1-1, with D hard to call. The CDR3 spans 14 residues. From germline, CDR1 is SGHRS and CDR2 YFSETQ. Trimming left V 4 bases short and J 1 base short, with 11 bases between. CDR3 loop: CASSPGTPNTEAFF. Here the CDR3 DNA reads TGCGCCAGCAGCCCAGGAACCCCGAACACTGAAGCTTTCTTT. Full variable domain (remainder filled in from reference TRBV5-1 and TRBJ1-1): KAGVTQTPRYLIKTRGQQVTLSCSPISGHRSVSWYQQTPGQGLQFLFEYFSETQRNKGNFPGRFSGRQFSNSRSEMNVSTLELGDSALYLCASSPGTPNTEAFFGQGTRLTVV.

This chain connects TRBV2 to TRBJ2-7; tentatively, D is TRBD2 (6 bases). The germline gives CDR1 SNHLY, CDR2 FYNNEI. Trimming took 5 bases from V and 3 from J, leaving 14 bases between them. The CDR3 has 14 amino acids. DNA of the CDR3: TGTGCCAGCAGTCCAAAGCGGCGGGACTACGAGCAGTACTTC. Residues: CASSPKRRDYEQYF.